These T cell receptor beta chains were read from a single sample in a study of blood T cell repertoires in COVID-19. The data were produced by immunoSEQ multiplex PCR, yet TCRdb's version contains in-frame clones alone and is incomplete. The sample records 95,000 to 110,000 clones, about 87% being singletons. The sequenced material came from peripheral blood. The receptors were sampled from a man in his fifties or sixties with acute or convalescent COVID-19. Each CDR3 is given without its conserved first and last residue. Only part of the rows carry a size: once, few, many, or a class if the clone is expanded.

TRBV14,14,NA,ASSPPGLAGADTQY
TRBV7-2,11,NA,ASSLLGPDTQY
TRBV19,14,NA,ASSTLRGVAGNTIY
TRBV10-3,12,NA,AISEWDRGDEQY
TRBV11-3,15,few,ASSFAGTSGRRHEQF
TRBV28,12,NA,ASRTGLLGEKLF
TRBV29-1,13,NA,SVEGGTGATDTQY
TRBV5-6,12,NA,ASSYGQVNEKLF
TRBV6-1,13,NA,ASSEASGNTGELF
TRBV11-2,13,NA,ASSLGGPGFGEQF
TRBV28,11,NA,ASSMQGGQPQH
TRBV19,13,once,ASSIEARQGHLAF
TRBV6-1,11,NA,ASSENLKSRAF
TRBV30,11,NA,AWRPAGRYEQY